The T cell receptor beta chain under discussion was sequenced for a study of T cell responses to AZD1222 COVID-19 vaccine. Method: immunoSEQ multiplex PCR; TCRdb's copy keeps in-frame clones and lacks some. This table has more than 95,000 clones, 80% to 90% appearing once. The V end lost 4 bases, the J end lost 6 bases, and 9 bases lay between the germline ends. CDR1 is SNHLY, CDR2 FYNNEI, per germline. CDR3 length: 12 residues. The gene calls are TRBV2 and TRBJ1-2; possibly TRBD1 for D (5 bases). The TCR originated in an adult who received the AZD1222 COVID-19 vaccine. The sample here was peripheral blood, taken 28 days after the second AZD1222 dose. The CDR3 region has the DNA TGTGCCAGCAGTGCCCAGGGAAATGGCTACACCTTC. Its protein is CASSAQGNGYTF. The full variable domain, rest sourced from reference TRBV2 and TRBJ1-2, is EPEVTQTPSHQVTQMGQEVILRCVPISNHLYFYWYRQILGQKVEFLVSFYNNEISEKSEIFDDQFSVERPDGSNFTLKIRSTKLEDSAMYFCASSAQGNGYTFGSGTRLTVV.